Below are 21 T cell receptor beta chains sequenced from a single sample in a study of cytomegalovirus exposure and HLA in healthy donors. The PCR employed 60 Vbeta primers together with 13 Jbeta primers. The method was immunoSEQ multiplex PCR; TCRdb's version includes in-frame clones alone and lacks a portion of them. The sample has around 160,000 clones; more than 65% are singletons. Material: PBMCs. All receptors derive from a woman aged 40 to 50 in good health and CMV-seropositive.

The chain carries TRBV29-1 and TRBJ2-1, with D perhaps matching TRBD1 (5 bases). The CDR3 has 13 residues. V was clipped by 4 bases and J by 0 bases, with 7 bases between them. Looked up from germline, CDR1 is SQVTM and CDR2 is ANQGSEA. CDR3 in amino acids: CSVGQSSYNEQFF. CDR3 nucleotides: TGCAGCGTTGGACAGTCCTCCTACAATGAGCAGTTCTTC.

This chain links TRBV18 with TRBJ1-1, with D unclear. The CDR3 loop spans 15 amino acids. V was trimmed by 3 bases and J by 2 bases, leaving 13 bases between them. CDR1 and CDR2 from the germline V gene are KGHSH and LQKENI. This chain's CDR3 is CASSPEEGVNTEAFF. The CDR3 DNA follows: TGTGCCAGCTCACCTGAGGAGGGAGTAAACACTGAAGCTTTCTTT.

The V call is TRBV27, the J call TRBJ1-1; 7 nucleotides line up with TRBD1. The V segment lost 2 bases and the J segment 6 bases; nucleotides outside the gene matches: 3. The CDR3 extends over 13 amino acids. Germline-derived CDR1 and CDR2 are MNHEY and SMNVEV (reference sequence). CDR3 nucleotide sequence: TGTGCCAGCAGTTTACAGGGGGGCGCTGAAGCTTTCTTT. It codes for CASSLQGGAEAFF.

This chain joins TRBV7-2 and TRBJ2-5; 8 nucleotides line up with TRBD2. CDR1 and CDR2 from the germline V gene are SGHTA and FQGNSA. Unmatched junction bases numbered 9, after V lost 2 bases and J lost 4 bases. This CDR3 is built from 16 residues. This CDR3 reads CASSLISGGLGETQYF. CDR3 DNA sequence: TGTGCCAGCAGCTTAATTTCGGGGGGGCTGGGAGAGACCCAGTACTTC.

The genes are TRBV6-5 and TRBJ1-2; D is ambiguous. V gave up 0 bases and J gave up 2 bases, with 4 bases separating them. The CDR3 runs to 13 residues. CDR1 MNHEY and CDR2 SVGAGI come from the germline V gene. In nucleotides, the CDR3 is TGTGCCAGCAGTTACTCCGGGAACTATGGCTACACCTTC. Protein: CASSYSGNYGYTF.

The chain is built from TRBV28 and TRBJ2-1, with 11 bases that match TRBD2. The CDR3 length is 15 residues. The V segment lost 3 bases and the J segment 9 bases; nucleotides outside the gene matches: 7. Germline CDR1 reads MDHEN; CDR2 reads SYDVKM. CDR3 region: CASSFDASGRSEQFF. The CDR3 DNA reads TGTGCCAGCAGTTTCGACGCTAGCGGGAGGAGTGAGCAGTTCTTC.

V gene TRBV19 combines with J gene TRBJ2-2; 9 bases agree with TRBD1. From germline, CDR1 is LNHDA and CDR2 SQIVND (reference sequence). Trimming removed 5 bases from V and 6 bases from J; junction bases left unmatched: 7. The CDR3 totals 15 residues. In DNA form, the CDR3 reads TGTGCCAGTAGTCCGGGACAGGGAGGACCCGGGGAGCTGTTTTTT. Encoded protein: CASSPGQGGPGELFF.

Only a few counts were recorded for this clone. This chain uses TRBV4-1 with TRBJ2-7; 9 bases align to TRBD1. V dropped 5 bases and J dropped 6; count of bases not matched to a gene: 8. The CDR3 sequence is 14 residues long. Germline V lookup: CDR1 MGHRA, CDR2 YSYEKL. CDR3 DNA: TGCGCCAGCAGCAACCGGGACAGGGAGACCGAGCAGTACTTC. Amino acids: CASSNRDRETEQYF.

CDR3 sequence: CASSLEGDPPESYGYTF. The CDR3 nucleotides are TGTGCCAGCAGCTTGGAAGGGGATCCCCCGGAGTCCTATGGCTACACCTTC. The gene calls are TRBV5-6 and TRBJ1-2; weak D call: TRBD1 (5 bases). Germline assignment: CDR1 SGHDT and CDR2 YYEEEE. V lost 0 bases and J lost 4, with 19 bases in between. The CDR3 is 17 amino acids.

The V call is TRBV29-1, the J call TRBJ1-1; possible D gene TRBD1, 5 bases. Germline V gene lookup returns CDR1 SQVTM and CDR2 ANQGSEA. V lost 1 base and J lost 2, with 8 bases in between. CDR3 length equals 13 residues. CDR3 amino acids: CSVEGQLNTEAFF. The CDR3 DNA sequence: TGCAGCGTTGAAGGACAGCTAAACACTGAAGCTTTCTTT.

Notes on this clone: A read error may produce the germline difference seen at one junction end. This chain links TRBV4-3 with TRBJ2-2; tentatively, D is TRBD2 (7 bases). This CDR3 is built from 17 residues. Germline V lookup: CDR1 LGHNA, CDR2 YSLEER. This chain's CDR3 is CASSQGGGAANTGELLF. DNA for the CDR3: TGCGCCAGCAGCCAAGGAGGGGGGGCCGCGAACACCGGGGAGCTGCTTTTT.

The chain couples TRBV19 to TRBJ2-3, with D uncertain. The CDR3 is made up of 16 amino acids. Trimming left V 0 bases short and J 5 bases short, with 15 bases between. Germline V gives CDR1 LNHDA, CDR2 SQIVND (reference sequence). This CDR3 is CASSIDTGPPGDTQYF. The CDR3 DNA follows: TGTGCCAGTAGTATAGATACGGGTCCCCCGGGAGATACGCAGTATTTT.

This clone showed up just a few times. CDR3 loop: CASSSQSEQYF. For the CDR3, the DNA is TGTGCCAGCAGCTCCCAGTCTGAGCAGTACTTC. The genes are TRBV5-4 and TRBJ2-7; D uncertain. V gave up 3 bases and J gave up 7 bases, with 8 bases separating them. CDR1 is SGHNT, CDR2 YYREEE, per germline (reference sequence). The CDR3 is 11 residues long.

V and J are TRBV28 and TRBJ1-5; D not resolved. V was pared by 2 bases and J by 7 bases, with 12 bases between. Germline V gene sequence: CDR1 MDHEN, CDR2 SYDVKM. The CDR3 is 14 residues long. This CDR3 is CASSLGSGEQPQHF. CDR3 bases: TGTGCCAGCAGTTTAGGCTCCGGAGAGCAGCCCCAGCATTTT.

The chain employs TRBV6-1 and TRBJ2-2; 8 nucleotides align to TRBD2. The CDR3 totals 15 residues. J lost 2 bases, V lost 7 bases, and 6 bases had no gene match. Germline V CDR1 and CDR2: MNHNS, SASEGT. CDR3 region: CASTPGGANTGELFF. The CDR3 DNA sequence: TGTGCCAGCACCCCGGGGGGGGCCAACACCGGGGAGCTGTTTTTT.

J is TRBJ1-3 and V is TRBV9; D perhaps matches TRBD1 (6 bases). There are 14 residues in the CDR3. CDR1 is SGDLS and CDR2 is YYNGEE in the germline V gene. Trimming removed 2 bases from V and 3 bases from J, with 9 bases in between. This chain's CDR3 is CASSVTGFGNTIYF. The CDR3 DNA reads TGTGCCAGCAGCGTCACAGGGTTTGGAAACACCATATATTTT. Combining the CDR3 with reference TRBV9 and TRBJ1-3 gives the whole variable domain DSGVTQTPKHLITATGQRVTLRCSPRSGDLSVYWYQQSLDQGLQFLIQYYNGEERAKGNILERFSAQQFPDLHSELNLSSLELGDSALYFCASSVTGFGNTIYFGEGSWLTVV.

Only a few counts were recorded for this clone. The chain couples TRBV15 to TRBJ2-7; 8 positions agree with TRBD1. V gave up 1 base and J gave up 7 bases; unmatched junction bases: 9. The length of the CDR3 is 15 residues. Germline V lookup: CDR1 LNHNV, CDR2 YYDKDF (reference sequence). In DNA, the CDR3 is TGTGCCACCAGCAGAGGACCGGACAGGGTAGGAGAGCAGTACTTC. This translates into CATSRGPDRVGEQYF. Drawing the rest from reference TRBV15 and TRBJ2-7, the complete variable domain is DAMVIQNPRYQVTQFGKPVTLSCSQTLNHNVMYWYQQKSSQAPKLLFHYYDKDFNNEADTPDNFQSRRPNTSFCFLDIRSPGLGDTAMYLCATSRGPDRVGEQYFGPGTRLTVT.

The chain couples TRBV2 to TRBJ2-5; 10 positions match TRBD2. The CDR3 covers 12 residues. Unmatched junction bases numbered 3, after V lost 5 bases and J lost 9 bases. Germline V CDR1 and CDR2: SNHLY, FYNNEI. The CDR3 reads CASSLAGEAQYF. In DNA, the CDR3 is TGTGCCAGCAGTCTAGCGGGGGAGGCCCAGTACTTC.

This clone was seen more than once but under ten times. The rearrangement links TRBV6-5 to TRBJ2-7; 8 nucleotides line up with TRBD2. CDR1 and CDR2 (germline): MNHEY, SVGAGI. The trim removed 6 bases at V and 4 bases at J, leaving 8 bases unmatched. CDR3 size: 14 residues. The CDR3 here is CASSSGTSQYEQYF. The CDR3 DNA sequence: TGTGCCAGCAGCAGCGGGACTAGTCAGTACGAGCAGTACTTC.

This clone was observed a handful of times. V and J are TRBV25-1 and TRBJ2-3, with D maybe TRBD1 (6 bases). Trimming removed 3 bases from V and 3 bases from J, with 16 bases in between. CDR1 and CDR2 (germline): MGHDK, SYGVNS. This CDR3 spans 16 amino acids. CDR3 in amino acids: CASSDLKGGGTDTQYF. CDR3 DNA: TGTGCCAGCAGTGATCTAAAAGGGGGTGGGACAGATACGCAGTATTTT.

V gene TRBV6-1 combines with J gene TRBJ1-2; D is possibly TRBD1 (6 bases). The V and J ends lost 8 bases and 3 bases respectively, with 16 bases between them. The CDR3 runs 14 residues. Germline assignment: CDR1 MNHNS and CDR2 SASEGT. CDR3 loop: CASFGRQADYGYTF. CDR3 nucleotides: TGTGCCAGCTTCGGGCGACAGGCGGACTATGGCTACACCTTC.